Presented here are 8 T cell receptor beta chains from one specimen sequenced in a study of T cell responses to AZD1222 COVID-19 vaccine. The table came from immunoSEQ multiplex PCR; TCRdb's copy has only in-frame clones and leaves some out. The data show approximately 100,000 clones, around nine tenths seen once. This sample comprised peripheral blood, obtained on day 0 of AZD1222 vaccination. These TCRs come from an adult in good health.

The chain couples TRBV3-1 (or the pseudogene TRBV3-2) to TRBJ1-5, with D perhaps TRBD1 (6 bases). V was pared by 1 base and J by 9 bases, with 10 bases between. The CDR3 totals 13 residues. Germline V gene lookup returns CDR1 LGHDT and CDR2 YNNKEL (reference sequence). For the CDR3, the DNA is TGTGCCAGCAGCCAAGGGACAGTAGGGCCCCAGCATTTT. Its translation is CASSQGTVGPQHF.

The chain employs TRBV7-2 and TRBJ1-2; D remains unclear. The V end was cut by 1 base, the J end by 8 bases, with 11 bases between. This CDR3 has 13 residues. Germline V gene data show CDR1 as SGHTA and CDR2 as FQGNSA. The CDR3 DNA sequence: TGTGCCAGCAGCTTAGATAGTCTGGGGGGCTACACCTTC. This encodes CASSLDSLGGYTF. The full variable domain, with the rest looked up from reference TRBV7-2 and TRBJ1-2, is GAGVSQSPSNKVTEKGKDVELRCDPISGHTALYWYRQSLGQGLEFLIYFQGNSAPDKSGLPSDRFSAERTGGSVSTLTIQRTQQEDSAVYLCASSLDSLGGYTFGSGTRLTVV.

A remark on this clone: Other DNA sequences of this sample code for an identical CDR3. The chain uses TRBV6-5 and TRBJ1-1; D is unresolved. CDR1 and CDR2 (germline): MNHEY, SVGAGI. The ends were cut back, 0 bases at V and 1 base at J, with 6 bases in the middle. The CDR3 consists of 14 residues. The CDR3 DNA follows: TGTGCCAGCAGTTACTCGAGAGGGAACACTGAAGCTTTCTTT. Translation gives CASSYSRGNTEAFF.

The gene calls are TRBV18 and TRBJ2-5; 8 bases are shared with TRBD2. This CDR3 is 15 amino acids long. Germline CDR1 KGHSH, CDR2 LQKENI. After removal of 4 bases from V and 2 bases from J, the junction contained 6 bases not matched to a gene. In DNA form, the CDR3 reads TGTGCCAGCTCACTTCTAGCGGGCATTCAAGAGACCCAGTACTTC. Its protein product is CASSLLAGIQETQYF. Full variable domain (missing parts from reference TRBV18 and TRBJ2-5): NAGVMQNPRHLVRRRGQEARLRCSPMKGHSHVYWYRQLPEEGLKFMVYLQKENIIDESGMPKERFSAEFPKEGPSILRIQQVVRGDSAAYFCASSLLAGIQETQYFGPGTRLLVL.

The rearrangement uses TRBV7-8 and TRBJ1-5; D call uncertain. This CDR3 is 12 amino acids long. Between the trimmed V and J ends, which lost 4 bases and 8 bases, there was a span of 9 bases. Germline CDR1 is SGHVS and CDR2 is FQNEAQ. The CDR3 region is CASSSQYEPQHF. The CDR3 DNA sequence: TGTGCCAGCAGCTCGCAGTATGAGCCCCAGCATTTT.

V and J are TRBV21-1 and TRBJ2-3. TRBV21-1 represents a pseudogene. This CDR3 contains 16 residues. In DNA, the CDR3 is TGTGCCAGCAGCAAAGAAGGGGAGCGGCTCACAGATACGCAGTATTTT. This translates into CASSKEGERLTDTQYF.

The V gene is TRBV7-9, the J gene TRBJ2-1; D remains unclear. Germline V gene sequence: CDR1 SEHNR, CDR2 FQNEAQ (reference sequence). The CDR3 covers 12 residues. Trimming cost V 5 bases and J 5 bases, with 7 bases left between them. CDR3 region: CASSHHHNEQFF. CDR3 coding DNA: TGTGCCAGCAGCCACCATCACAATGAGCAGTTCTTC. The full variable domain, with the rest looked up from reference TRBV7-9 and TRBJ2-1, is DTGVSQNPRHKITKRGQNVTFRCDPISEHNRLYWYRQTLGQGPEFLTYFQNEAQLEKSRLLSDRFSAERPKGSFSTLEIQRTEQGDSAMYLCASSHHHNEQFFGPGTRLTVL.

This clone was seen just once. V gene TRBV18 combines with J gene TRBJ2-5; weak D call: TRBD1 (6 bases). Trimming pared 6 bases from V and 1 base from J, leaving 12 bases between. Per germline, CDR1 KGHSH and CDR2 LQKENI. The CDR3 loop spans 14 amino acids. The CDR3 reads CASSPRQVQETQYF. For the CDR3, the DNA is TGTGCCAGCTCTCCGAGACAGGTCCAAGAGACCCAGTACTTC.